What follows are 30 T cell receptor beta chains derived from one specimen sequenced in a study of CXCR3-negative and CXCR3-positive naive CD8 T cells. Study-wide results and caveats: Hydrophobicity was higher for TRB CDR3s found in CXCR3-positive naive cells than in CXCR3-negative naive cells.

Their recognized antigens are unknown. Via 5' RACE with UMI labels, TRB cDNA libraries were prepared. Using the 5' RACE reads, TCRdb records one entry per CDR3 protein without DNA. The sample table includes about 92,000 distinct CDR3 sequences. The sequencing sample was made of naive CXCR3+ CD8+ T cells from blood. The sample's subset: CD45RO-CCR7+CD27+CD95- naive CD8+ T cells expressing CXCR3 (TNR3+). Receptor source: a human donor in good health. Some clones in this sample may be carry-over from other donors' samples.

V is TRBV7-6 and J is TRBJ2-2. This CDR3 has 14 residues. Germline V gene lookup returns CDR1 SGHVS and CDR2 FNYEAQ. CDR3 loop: CASSFEWGTGELFF.

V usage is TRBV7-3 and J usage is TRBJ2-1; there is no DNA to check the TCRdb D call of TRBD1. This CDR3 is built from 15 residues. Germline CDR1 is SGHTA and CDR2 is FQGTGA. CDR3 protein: CASSYGQRLYNEQFF.

The CDR3: CASSYSSYNEQFF. V is TRBV6-2 or TRBV6-3 and J is TRBJ2-1. Germline loops: CDR1 MNHEY, CDR2 SVGEGT. This CDR3 spans 13 amino acids.

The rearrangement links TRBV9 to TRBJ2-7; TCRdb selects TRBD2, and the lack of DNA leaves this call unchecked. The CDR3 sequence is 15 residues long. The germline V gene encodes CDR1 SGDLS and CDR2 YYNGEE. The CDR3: CASSEGTSGNYEQYF. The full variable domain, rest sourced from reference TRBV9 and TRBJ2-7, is DSGVTQTPKHLITATGQRVTLRCSPRSGDLSVYWYQQSLDQGLQFLIQYYNGEERAKGNILERFSAQQFPDLHSELNLSSLELGDSALYFCASSEGTSGNYEQYFGPGTRLTVT.

The chain's CDR3 is CASSFTGATYGYTF. The chain combines TRBV6-1 with TRBJ1-2; TCRdb's assignment of TRBD1 cannot be checked, as there is no DNA. Germline loops: CDR1 MNHNS, CDR2 SASEGT. The CDR3 is 14 residues long.

The CDR3 here is CASSPQASGRGLDTQYF. The V gene is TRBV28, the J gene TRBJ2-3; checking the TCRdb D call of TRBD2 is not possible without DNA. Germline V lookup: CDR1 MDHEN, CDR2 SYDVKM. The CDR3 loop spans 17 amino acids.

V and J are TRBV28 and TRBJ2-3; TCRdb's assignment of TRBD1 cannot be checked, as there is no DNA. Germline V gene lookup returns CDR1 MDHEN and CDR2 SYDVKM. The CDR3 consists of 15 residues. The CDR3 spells CASSLGLQGTDTQYF. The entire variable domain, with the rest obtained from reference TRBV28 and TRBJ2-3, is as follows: DVKVTQSSRYLVKRTGEKVFLECVQDMDHENMFWYRQDPGLGLRLIYFSYDVKMKEKGDIPEGYSVSREKKERFSLILESASTNQTSMYLCASSLGLQGTDTQYFGPGTRLTVL.

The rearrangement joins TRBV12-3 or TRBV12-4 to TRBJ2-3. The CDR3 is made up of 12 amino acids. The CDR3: CASSMVQDTQYF.

The CDR3 sequence is CSARRVTSYEQYF. The chain is built from TRBV20-1 and TRBJ2-7. The CDR3 spans 13 residues. Germline V gives CDR1 DFQATT, CDR2 SNEGSKA (reference sequence).

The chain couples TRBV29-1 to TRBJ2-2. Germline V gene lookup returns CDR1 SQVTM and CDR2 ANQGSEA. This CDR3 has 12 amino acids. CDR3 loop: CSVEEGAGELFF.

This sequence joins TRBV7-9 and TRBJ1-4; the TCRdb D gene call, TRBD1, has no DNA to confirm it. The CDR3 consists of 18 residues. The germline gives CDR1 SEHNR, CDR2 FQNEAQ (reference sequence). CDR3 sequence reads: CASSSPAQTGGWNEKLFF.

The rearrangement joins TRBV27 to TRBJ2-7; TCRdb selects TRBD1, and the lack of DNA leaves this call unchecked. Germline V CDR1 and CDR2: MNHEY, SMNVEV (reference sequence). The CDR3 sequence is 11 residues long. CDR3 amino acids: CASGEGTEQYF.

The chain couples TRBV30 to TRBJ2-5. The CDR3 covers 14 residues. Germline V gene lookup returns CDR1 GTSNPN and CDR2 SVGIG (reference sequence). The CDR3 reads CAWSVYRDQETQYF. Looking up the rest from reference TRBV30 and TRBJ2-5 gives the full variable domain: SQTIHQWPATLVQPVGSPLSLECTVEGTSNPNLYWYRQAAGRGLQLLFYSVGIGQISSEVPQNLSASRPQDRQFILSSKKLLLSDSGFYLCAWSVYRDQETQYFGPGTRLLVL.

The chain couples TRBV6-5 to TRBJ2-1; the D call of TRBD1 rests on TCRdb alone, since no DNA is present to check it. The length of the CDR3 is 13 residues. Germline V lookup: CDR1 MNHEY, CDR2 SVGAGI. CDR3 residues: CASSNGQGSEQFF.

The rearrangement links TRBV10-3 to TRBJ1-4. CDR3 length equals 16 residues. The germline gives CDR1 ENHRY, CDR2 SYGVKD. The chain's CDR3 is CAISEDPGPGGEKLFF.

The CDR3 here is CASSHVGDTNNEQFF. The V call is TRBV14, the J call TRBJ2-1; the TRBD1 assignment by TCRdb is unverifiable without DNA. Germline-derived CDR1 and CDR2 are SGHDN and FVKESK. This CDR3 comprises 15 residues.

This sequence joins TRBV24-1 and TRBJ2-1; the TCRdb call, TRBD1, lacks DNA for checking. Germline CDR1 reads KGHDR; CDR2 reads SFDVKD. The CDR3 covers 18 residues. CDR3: CATSDSTGRQSSYNEQFF.

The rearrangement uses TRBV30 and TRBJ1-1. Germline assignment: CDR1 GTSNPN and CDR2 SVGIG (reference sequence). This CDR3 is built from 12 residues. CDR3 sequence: CAWSPMNTEAFF. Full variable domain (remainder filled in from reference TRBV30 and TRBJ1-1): SQTIHQWPATLVQPVGSPLSLECTVEGTSNPNLYWYRQAAGRGLQLLFYSVGIGQISSEVPQNLSASRPQDRQFILSSKKLLLSDSGFYLCAWSPMNTEAFFGQGTRLTVV.

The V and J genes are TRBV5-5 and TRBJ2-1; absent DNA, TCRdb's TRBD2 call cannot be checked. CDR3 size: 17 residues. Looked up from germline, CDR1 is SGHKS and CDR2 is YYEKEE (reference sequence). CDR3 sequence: CASSLFPAGGPSYEQFF.

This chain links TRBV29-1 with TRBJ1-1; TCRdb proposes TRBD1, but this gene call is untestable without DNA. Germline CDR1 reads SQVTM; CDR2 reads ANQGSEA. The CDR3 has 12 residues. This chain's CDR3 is CIGGRGGTEAFF.

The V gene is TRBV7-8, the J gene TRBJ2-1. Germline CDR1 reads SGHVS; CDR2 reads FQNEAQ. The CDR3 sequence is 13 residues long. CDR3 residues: CASRDRSYNEQFF.

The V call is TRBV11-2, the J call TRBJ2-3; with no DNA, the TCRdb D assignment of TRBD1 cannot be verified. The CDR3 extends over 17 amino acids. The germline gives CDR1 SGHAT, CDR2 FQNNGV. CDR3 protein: CASSLERGRGRQDTQYF.

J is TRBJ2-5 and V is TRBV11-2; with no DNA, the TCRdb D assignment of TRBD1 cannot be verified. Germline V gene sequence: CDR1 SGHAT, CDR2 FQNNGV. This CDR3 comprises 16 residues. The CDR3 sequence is CASSSDREREGETQYF.

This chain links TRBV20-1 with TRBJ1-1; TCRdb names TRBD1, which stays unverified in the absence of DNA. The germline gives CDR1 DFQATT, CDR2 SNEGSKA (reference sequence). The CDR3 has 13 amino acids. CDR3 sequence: CSARNAGLTEAFF.

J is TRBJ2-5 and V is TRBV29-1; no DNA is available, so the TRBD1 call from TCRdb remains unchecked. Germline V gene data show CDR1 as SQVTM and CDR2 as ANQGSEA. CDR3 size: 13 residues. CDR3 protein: CSVEDSGGETQYF.

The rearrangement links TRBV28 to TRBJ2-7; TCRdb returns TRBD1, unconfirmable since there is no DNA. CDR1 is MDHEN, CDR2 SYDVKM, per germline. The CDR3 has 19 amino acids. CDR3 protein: CASSLPLTGERPSSYEQYF. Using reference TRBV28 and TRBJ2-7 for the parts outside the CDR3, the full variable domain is DVKVTQSSRYLVKRTGEKVFLECVQDMDHENMFWYRQDPGLGLRLIYFSYDVKMKEKGDIPEGYSVSREKKERFSLILESASTNQTSMYLCASSLPLTGERPSSYEQYFGPGTRLTVT.

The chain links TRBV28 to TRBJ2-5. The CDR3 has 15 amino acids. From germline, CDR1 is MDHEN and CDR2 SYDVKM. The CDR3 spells CASGFAGTGQETQYF.

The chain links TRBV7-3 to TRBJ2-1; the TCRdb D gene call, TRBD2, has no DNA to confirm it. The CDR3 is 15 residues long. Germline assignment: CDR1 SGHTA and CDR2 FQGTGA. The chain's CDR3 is CASSLALAVYNEQFF. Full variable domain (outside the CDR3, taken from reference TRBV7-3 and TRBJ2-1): GAGVSQTPSNKVTEKGKYVELRCDPISGHTALYWYRQSLGQGPEFLIYFQGTGAADDSGLPNDRFFAVRPEGSVSTLKIQRTERGDSAVYLCASSLALAVYNEQFFGPGTRLTVL.

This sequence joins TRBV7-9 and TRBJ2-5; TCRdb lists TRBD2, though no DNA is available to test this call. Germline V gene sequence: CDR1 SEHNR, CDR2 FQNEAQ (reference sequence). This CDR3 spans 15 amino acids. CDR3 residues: CASSPGTTRKETQYF.

CDR3: CASSSGYSTDTQYF. V gene TRBV6-1 combines with J gene TRBJ2-3; the D call from TCRdb, TRBD2, cannot be confirmed without DNA. This CDR3 comprises 14 residues. Germline lookup yields CDR1 MNHNS and CDR2 SASEGT.